The sequence of this T cell receptor beta chain was determined in a study of CD8 T cells in ankylosing spondylitis. General study results and limits: Matched ankylosing spondylitis synovial fluid reportedly showed significant enrichment of disease-linked clones. Some motif variants had been reported before (in reactive arthritis synovial fluid and blood). Within peripheral blood, clones linked to disease were CD8+ and relatively rare.

This clonotype came up many times. Its antigen is not identified. Germline V gene sequence: CDR1 LGHDT, CDR2 YNNKEL (reference sequence). The ends lost 0 bases at V and 5 bases at J; junction bases unmatched: 8. The CDR3 is 16 amino acids. Construction of TCR beta libraries was performed using quantitative 5'-RACE with molecular barcodes. TCRdb analysed the 5' RACE reads with MiXCR anew, one entry per CDR3 protein. In the table there are about 92,000 distinct CDR3 sequences, just under 9% of which are singletons. Sequencing was performed on blood, either unsorted or a sorted T cell fraction (not recorded which). The chain has TRBV3-1 and TRBJ2-5; 8 bases are a match to TRBD2. This receptor was taken from a male donor with ankylosing spondylitis or in good health (not recorded which). CDR3 nucleotide sequence: TGTGCCAGCAGCCAAGATGCGGGGGGAGGTCGGGAGACCCAGTACTTC. It yields the protein CASSQDAGGGRETQYF.